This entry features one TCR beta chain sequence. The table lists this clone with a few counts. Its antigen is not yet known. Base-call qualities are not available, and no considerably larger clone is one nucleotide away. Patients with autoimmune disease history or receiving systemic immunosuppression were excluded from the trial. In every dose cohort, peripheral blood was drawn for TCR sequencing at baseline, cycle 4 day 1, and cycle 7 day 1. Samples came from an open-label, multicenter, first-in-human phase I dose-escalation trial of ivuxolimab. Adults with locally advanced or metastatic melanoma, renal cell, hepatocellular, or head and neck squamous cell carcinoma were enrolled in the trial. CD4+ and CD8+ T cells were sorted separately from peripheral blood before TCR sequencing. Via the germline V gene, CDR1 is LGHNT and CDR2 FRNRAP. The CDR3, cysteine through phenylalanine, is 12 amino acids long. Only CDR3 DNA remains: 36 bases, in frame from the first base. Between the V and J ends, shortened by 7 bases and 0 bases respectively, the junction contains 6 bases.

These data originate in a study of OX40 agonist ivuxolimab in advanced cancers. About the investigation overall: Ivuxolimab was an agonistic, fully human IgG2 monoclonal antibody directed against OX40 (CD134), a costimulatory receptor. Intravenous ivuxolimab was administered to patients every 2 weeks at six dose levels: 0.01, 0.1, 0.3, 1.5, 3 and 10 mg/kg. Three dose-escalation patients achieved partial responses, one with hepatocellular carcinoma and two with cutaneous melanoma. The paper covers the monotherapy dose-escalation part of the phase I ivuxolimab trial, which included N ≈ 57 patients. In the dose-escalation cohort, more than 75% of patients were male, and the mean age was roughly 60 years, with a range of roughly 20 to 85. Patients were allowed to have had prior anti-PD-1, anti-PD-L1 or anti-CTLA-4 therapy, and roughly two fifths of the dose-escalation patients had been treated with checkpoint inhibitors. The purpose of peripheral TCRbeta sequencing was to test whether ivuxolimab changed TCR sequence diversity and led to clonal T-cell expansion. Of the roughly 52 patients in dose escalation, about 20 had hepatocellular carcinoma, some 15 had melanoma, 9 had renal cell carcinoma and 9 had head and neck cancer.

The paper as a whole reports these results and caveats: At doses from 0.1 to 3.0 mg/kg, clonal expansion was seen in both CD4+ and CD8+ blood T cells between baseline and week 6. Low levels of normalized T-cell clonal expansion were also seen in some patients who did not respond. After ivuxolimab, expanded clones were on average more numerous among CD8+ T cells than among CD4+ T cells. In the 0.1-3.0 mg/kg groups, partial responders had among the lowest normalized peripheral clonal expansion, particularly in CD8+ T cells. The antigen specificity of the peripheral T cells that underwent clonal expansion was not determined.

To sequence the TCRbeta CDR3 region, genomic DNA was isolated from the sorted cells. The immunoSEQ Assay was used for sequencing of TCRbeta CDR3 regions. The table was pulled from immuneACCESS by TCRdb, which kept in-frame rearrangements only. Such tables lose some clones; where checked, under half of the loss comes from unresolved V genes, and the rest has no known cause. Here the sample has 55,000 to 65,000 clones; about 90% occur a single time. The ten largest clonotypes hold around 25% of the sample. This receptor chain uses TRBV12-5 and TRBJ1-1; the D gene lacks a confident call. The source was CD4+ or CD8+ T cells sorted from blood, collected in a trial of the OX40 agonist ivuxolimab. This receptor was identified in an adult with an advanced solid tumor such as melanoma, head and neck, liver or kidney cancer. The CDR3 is CASAPMNTEAFF. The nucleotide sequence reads TGTGCTAGTGCCCCAATGAACACTGAAGCTTTCTTT.